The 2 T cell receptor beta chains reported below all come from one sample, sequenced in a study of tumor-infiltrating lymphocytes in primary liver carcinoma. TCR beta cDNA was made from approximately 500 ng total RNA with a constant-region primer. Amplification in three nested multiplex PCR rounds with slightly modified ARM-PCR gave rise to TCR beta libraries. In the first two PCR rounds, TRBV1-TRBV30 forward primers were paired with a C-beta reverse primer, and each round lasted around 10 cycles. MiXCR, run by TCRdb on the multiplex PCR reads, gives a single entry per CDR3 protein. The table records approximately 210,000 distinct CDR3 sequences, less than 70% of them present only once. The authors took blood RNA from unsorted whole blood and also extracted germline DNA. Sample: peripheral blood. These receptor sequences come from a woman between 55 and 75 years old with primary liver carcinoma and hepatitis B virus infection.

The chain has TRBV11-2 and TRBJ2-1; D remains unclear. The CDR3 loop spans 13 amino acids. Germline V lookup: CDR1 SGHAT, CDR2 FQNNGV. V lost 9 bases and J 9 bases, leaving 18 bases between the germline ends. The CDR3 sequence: CASSMRKVGEQFF. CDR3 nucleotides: TGTGCCAGTAGTATGCGTAAGGTGGGTGAGCAGTTCTTC.

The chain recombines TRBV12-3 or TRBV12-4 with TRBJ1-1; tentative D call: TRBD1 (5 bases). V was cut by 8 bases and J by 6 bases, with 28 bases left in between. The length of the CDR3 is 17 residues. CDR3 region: CASHASRSRAKKAEAFF. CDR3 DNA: TGTGCCAGCCATGCTAGTAGGAGCAGGGCGAAGAAGGCTGAAGCTTTCTTT.